This is a list of T cell receptor beta chains from one sample in a study of regulatory T cells in long-lasting Graves disease. TCRdb reprocessed the multiplex PCR reads via MiXCR and lists one record per CDR3 protein. The sample records 450,000 to 650,000 distinct CDR3 sequences, about 16% being singletons. The sample was also linked to a second study, of T cells in Graves' hyperthyroidism and ophthalmopathy.

This material consisted of peripheral blood mononuclear cells (PBMCs), taken at new diagnosis, from a patient treated with antithyroid drugs. Source of these receptors: a woman aged 40 to 65 with Graves disease. Both conserved end residues are part of each CDR3. D genes are given only for firm matches. A row's size may be missing; if present it is once, few, many or a size class.

.	TRBV15	TRBJ2-7	many	TGTGCCACCAGCCGCGGCAGTTTGGGCTACGAGCAGTACTTC	CATSRGSLGYEQYF
TRBD1	TRBV13	TRBJ1-2	.	TGTGCCAGCAGCTTAGGCGGACAGGGGAGATTTAACTATGGCTACACCTTC	CASSLGGQGRFNYGYTF
TRBD2	TRBV25-1	TRBJ2-1	few	TGTGCCAGCAGTGATAGTATACTAGCGGGGGGCTCCTACAATGAGCAGTTCTTC	CASSDSILAGGSYNEQFF
TRBD2	TRBV7-3	TRBJ2-1	few	TGTGCCAGCAGCGCAAAGCGGGGTCTCTACAATGAGCAGTTCTTC	CASSAKRGLYNEQFF
TRBD1	TRBV6-2/TRBV6-3	TRBJ2-7	.	TGTGCCACTTCGCCAGGGGGCGAGCAGTACTTC	CATSPGGEQYF
TRBD1	TRBV6-2/TRBV6-3	TRBJ1-3	few	TGTGCCAGCAGTTCGAGGGACAGTTGGTCTGGAAACACCATATATTTT	CASSSRDSWSGNTIYF
.	TRBV6-1	TRBJ1-2	few	TGTGCCAGCAGGCTTTACGTCGGACCTTTTTATGGCTACACCTTC	CASRLYVGPFYGYTF
.	TRBV12-3/TRBV12-4	TRBJ2-7	many	TGTGCCAGCAGTCCCATCCTCGGGGAGGTCCCCTACGAGCAGTACTTC	CASSPILGEVPYEQYF
.	TRBV12-3/TRBV12-4	TRBJ1-2	many	TGTGCCAGCAGTTTGGAGCCTCGCTATGGCTACACCTTC	CASSLEPRYGYTF
.	TRBV12-3/TRBV12-4	TRBJ2-2	many	TGTGCCAGCAGTACCCAGAGGGCCGGCGGGGAGCTGTTTTTT	CASSTQRAGGELFF
TRBD1	TRBV30	TRBJ2-7	many	TGTGCCTGGGGACAGGGTGGATACGAGCAGTACTTC	CAWGQGGYEQYF
TRBD2	TRBV7-8	TRBJ2-1	few	TGTGCCAGCAGCTTAGGGATAGCGGGGGGGGGGAATGAGCAGTTCTTC	CASSLGIAGGGNEQFF
.	TRBV3-1	TRBJ2-3	.	TGTTCCAGCAGCCAAGATCACTTCGTAGGGGGGCCCCGTAGACAGTATTTT	CSSSQDHFVGGPRRQYF
TRBD1	TRBV12-3/TRBV12-4	TRBJ2-7	few	TGTGCCAGCAGCAACACCAACCCGACAGGGGGCGGCGAGCAGTACTTC	CASSNTNPTGGGEQYF
.	TRBV10-3	TRBJ2-7	many	TGTGCCACAGGGGTCGGCTCCTACGAGCAGTACTTC	CATGVGSYEQYF